The sample holds many counts of the clone carrying this TCR beta chain. Its antigen remains unknown. With molecular barcodes, quantitative 5'-RACE was used to make the TCR beta libraries. Using its own MiXCR run on the 5' RACE reads, TCRdb lists one record per CDR3 protein. The sample shows around 490,000 distinct CDR3 sequences, approximately 5% of them seen only once. The sample originates from a study of CD8 T cells in ankylosing spondylitis. Germline values: CDR1 KGHSH, CDR2 LQKENI. Trimming took 5 bases from V and 0 from J, leaving 10 bases between them. The CDR3 has 14 residues. Study observations and caveats: Apparently characteristic of ankylosing spondylitis blood was a TCR beta motif (about eight highly homologous variants).

The chain is built from TRBV18 and TRBJ1-1; D gene uncertain. Sequencing was carried out using blood, either unsorted or a sorted T cell fraction (not recorded which). The receptor was isolated from a male donor with ankylosing spondylitis. CDR3 sequence reads: CASSVDTLNTEAFF. As DNA, the CDR3 is TGTGCCAGCTCAGTAGACACCTTGAACACTGAAGCTTTCTTT.